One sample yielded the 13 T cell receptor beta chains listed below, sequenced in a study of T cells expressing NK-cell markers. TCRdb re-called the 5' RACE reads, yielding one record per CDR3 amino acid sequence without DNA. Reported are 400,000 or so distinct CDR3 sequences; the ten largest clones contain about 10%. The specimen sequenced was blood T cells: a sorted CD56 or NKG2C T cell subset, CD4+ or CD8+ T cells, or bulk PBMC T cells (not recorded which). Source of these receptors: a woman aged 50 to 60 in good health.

CDR3 sequence reads: CASSEGDRKYYEQYF. J is TRBJ2-7 and V is TRBV10-2; no DNA is available, so the TRBD1 call from TCRdb remains unchecked. Per the germline V gene, CDR1 is WSHSY and CDR2 is SAAADI. CDR3 length: 15 amino acids.

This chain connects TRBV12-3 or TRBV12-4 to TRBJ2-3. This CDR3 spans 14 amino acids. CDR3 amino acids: CASRRFKVTDTQYF.

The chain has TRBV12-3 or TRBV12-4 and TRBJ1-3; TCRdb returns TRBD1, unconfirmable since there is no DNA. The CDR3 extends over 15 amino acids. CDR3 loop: CASTPTGNSGNTIYF.

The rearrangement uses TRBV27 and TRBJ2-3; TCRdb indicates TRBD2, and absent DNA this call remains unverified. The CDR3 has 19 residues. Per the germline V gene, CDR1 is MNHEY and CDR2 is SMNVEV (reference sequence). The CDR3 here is CASSPYRLAGGRSTDTQYF.

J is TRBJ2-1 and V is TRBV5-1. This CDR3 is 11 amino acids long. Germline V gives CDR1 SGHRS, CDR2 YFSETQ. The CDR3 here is CASRSADEQFF.

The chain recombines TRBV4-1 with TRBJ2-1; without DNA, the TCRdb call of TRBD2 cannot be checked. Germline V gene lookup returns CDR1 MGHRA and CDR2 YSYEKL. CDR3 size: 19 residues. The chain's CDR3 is CASSQWMLASGTSYNEQFF.

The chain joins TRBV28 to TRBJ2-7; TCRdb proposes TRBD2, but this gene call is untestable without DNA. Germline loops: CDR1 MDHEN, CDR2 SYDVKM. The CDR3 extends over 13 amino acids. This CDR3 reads CASSWGLADEQYF. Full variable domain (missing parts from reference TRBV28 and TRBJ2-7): DVKVTQSSRYLVKRTGEKVFLECVQDMDHENMFWYRQDPGLGLRLIYFSYDVKMKEKGDIPEGYSVSREKKERFSLILESASTNQTSMYLCASSWGLADEQYFGPGTRLTVT.

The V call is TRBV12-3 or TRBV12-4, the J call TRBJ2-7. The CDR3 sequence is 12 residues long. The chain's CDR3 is CASSLAAVEQYF.

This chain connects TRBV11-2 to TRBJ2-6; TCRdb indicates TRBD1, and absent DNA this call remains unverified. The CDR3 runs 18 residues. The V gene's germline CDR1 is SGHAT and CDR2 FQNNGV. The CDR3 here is CASSWKGTGSSGANVLTF.

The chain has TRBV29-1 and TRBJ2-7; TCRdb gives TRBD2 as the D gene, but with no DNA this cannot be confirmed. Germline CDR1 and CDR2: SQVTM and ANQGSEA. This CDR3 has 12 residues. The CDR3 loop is CSVDTGSYEQYF.

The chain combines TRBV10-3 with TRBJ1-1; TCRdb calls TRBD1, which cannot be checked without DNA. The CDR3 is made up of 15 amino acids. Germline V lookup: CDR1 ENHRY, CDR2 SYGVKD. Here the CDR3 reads CAISDRDRMNTEAFF.

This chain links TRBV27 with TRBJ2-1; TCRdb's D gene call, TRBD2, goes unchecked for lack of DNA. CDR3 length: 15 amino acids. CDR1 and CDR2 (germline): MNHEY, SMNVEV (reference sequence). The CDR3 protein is CASSDSGGAYNEQFF.

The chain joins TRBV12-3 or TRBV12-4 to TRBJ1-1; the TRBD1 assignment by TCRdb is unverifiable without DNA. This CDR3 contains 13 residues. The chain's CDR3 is CASTLSRGTEAFF.